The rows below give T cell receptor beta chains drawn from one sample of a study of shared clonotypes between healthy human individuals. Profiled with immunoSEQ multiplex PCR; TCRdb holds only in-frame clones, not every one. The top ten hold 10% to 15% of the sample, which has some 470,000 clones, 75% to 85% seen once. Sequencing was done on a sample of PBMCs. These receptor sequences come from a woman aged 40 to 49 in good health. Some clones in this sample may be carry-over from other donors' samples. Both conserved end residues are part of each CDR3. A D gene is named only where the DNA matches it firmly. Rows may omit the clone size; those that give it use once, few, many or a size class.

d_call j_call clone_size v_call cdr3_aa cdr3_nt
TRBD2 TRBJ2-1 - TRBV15 CATSRVGGGTKYNEQFF TGTGCCACCAGCAGAGTGGGTGGCGGGACTAAATACAATGAGCAGTTCTTC
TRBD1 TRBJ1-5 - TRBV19 CASRRGPQPQHF TGTGCCAGTAGGAGGGGGCCTCAGCCCCAGCATTTT
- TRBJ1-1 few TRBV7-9 CASSLNRDTEAFF TGTGCCAGCAGCTTGAACAGGGACACTGAAGCTTTCTTT
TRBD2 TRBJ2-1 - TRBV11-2 CASSPLVAGVGEQFF TGTGCCAGCAGCCCTCTCGTAGCGGGAGTTGGGGAGCAGTTCTTC
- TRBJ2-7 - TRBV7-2 CASSLALPNYEQYF TGTGCCAGCAGCTTAGCGTTGCCGAACTACGAGCAGTACTTC
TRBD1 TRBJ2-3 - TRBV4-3 CASSQDPRGNTQYF TGCGCCAGCAGCCAAGACCCCAGGGGGAATACGCAGTATTTT
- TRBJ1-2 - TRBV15 CATSRVVQKNYGYTF TGTGCCACCAGCAGAGTAGTACAAAAAAACTATGGCTACACCTTC
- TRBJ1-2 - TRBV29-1 CSVEDYTF TGCAGCGTTGAAGACTACACCTTC
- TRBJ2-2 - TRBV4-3 CASSQVGTAGWVTGELFF TGCGCCAGCAGCCAAGTTGGGACCGCAGGGTGGGTCACCGGGGAGCTGTTTTTT
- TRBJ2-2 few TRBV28 CASSDWTTGELFF TGTGCCAGCAGTGACTGGACAACCGGGGAGCTGTTTTTT
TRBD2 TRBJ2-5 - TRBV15 CATSRDGLVTETQYF TGTGCCACCAGCAGAGATGGACTAGTGACGGAGACCCAGTACTTC
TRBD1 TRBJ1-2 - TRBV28 CASAFEGAPNYGYTF TGTGCCAGCGCCTTCGAGGGGGCCCCTAACTATGGCTACACCTTC
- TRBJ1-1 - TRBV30 CAWSVPPGGEAFF TGTGCCTGGAGTGTACCCCCGGGGGGTGAAGCTTTCTTT